The 5 T cell receptor beta chains listed next were all sequenced from one sample in a study of tumor-infiltrating lymphocytes in primary liver carcinoma. Out of unsorted whole blood came the blood RNA, and germline DNA was extracted as well. Production of TCR beta cDNA used 400 to 650 ng total RNA together with a constant-region primer. Slightly modified ARM-PCR served as the procedure for the TCR beta libraries. These libraries came from three rounds of nested multiplex PCR. TRBV1-TRBV30 forward primers paired with a C-beta reverse primer were used in the first two PCR rounds, which ran roughly 9 cycles each. MiXCR was run by TCRdb on the multiplex PCR reads, yielding one entry per CDR3 protein. The sample gives about 350,000 distinct CDR3 sequences, almost 65% of which show up once; roughly 6.5% is in the top ten. Sample: peripheral blood. The receptors were gathered from a man aged 35 to 55 with primary liver carcinoma and hepatitis B virus infection.

This clonotype has only a few counts. The chain uses TRBV10-2 and TRBJ1-5; 9 positions match TRBD1. The germline V gene has CDR1 WSHSY and CDR2 SAAADI. V was pared by 4 bases and J by 2 bases, with 3 bases of the junction left unmatched. The CDR3 is 15 residues long. CDR3 sequence (DNA): TGCGCCAGCAGTGTTACAGGGGGCGGCAATCAGCCCCAGCATTTT. It translates to CASSVTGGGNQPQHF.

The rearrangement joins TRBV5-5 to TRBJ2-1; TRBD1 is a possible D gene (5 bases). The V end was cut by 4 bases, the J end by 0 bases, with 11 bases between. CDR1 and CDR2 from the germline V gene are SGHKS and YYEKEE (reference sequence). CDR3 size: 15 residues. CDR3 amino acids: CASSPEGDSYNEQFF. CDR3 sequence (DNA): TGTGCCAGCAGCCCTGAAGGGGACTCCTACAATGAGCAGTTCTTC.

The chain couples TRBV11-2 to TRBJ2-7; D is undetermined. CDR3 length: 15 residues. Germline values: CDR1 SGHAT, CDR2 FQNNGV. V was clipped by 1 base and J by 3 bases, with 13 bases between them. Here the CDR3 reads CASSLVVALRYEQYF. CDR3 bases: TGTGCCAGCAGCTTAGTTGTGGCCCTTCGCTACGAGCAGTACTTC.

The V and J genes are TRBV6-6 and TRBJ1-5; D is perhaps TRBD1 (6 bases). The CDR3 is 13 amino acids. The germline V gene has CDR1 MNHNY and CDR2 SVGAGI (reference sequence). The V gene lost 6 bases and the J gene lost 8 bases, with 14 bases spanning the gap. CDR3 loop: CASRDRSNKPQHF. The CDR3 DNA reads as TGTGCCAGCAGAGACAGGAGTAATAAGCCCCAGCATTTT.

The chain is built from TRBV30 and TRBJ1-2, with TRBD1 as a possible D gene (5 bases). V lost 0 bases to trimming and J lost 0 bases, with 5 bases between them. This CDR3 spans 13 amino acids. In germline, CDR1 is GTSNPN, CDR2 SVGIG (reference sequence). CDR3 in DNA: TGTGCCTGGAGTGTGACAGCTAACTATGGCTACACCTTC. It codes for CAWSVTANYGYTF.